These 2 T cell receptor beta chains were all obtained from the same sample, sequenced in a study of control samples from healthy donors and cancer patients. Measured with immunoSEQ multiplex PCR; TCRdb has only the in-frame clones, and not every one. The sample records 100,000 to 150,000 clones, roughly 87% being singletons. Sequencing was performed on blood. The receptors derive from a man aged 35-49 years in good health.

The CDR3: CAYEDRSDYGYTF. In DNA, the CDR3 is TGTGCCTATGAGGACCGCAGCGACTATGGCTACACCTTC. This chain connects TRBV30 to TRBJ1-2; D is unresolved. In germline, CDR1 is GTSNPN, CDR2 SVGIG (reference sequence). The ends were cut back, 7 bases at V and 3 bases at J, with 15 bases in the middle. This CDR3 is built from 13 residues.

V gene TRBV29-1 combines with J gene TRBJ1-3; no clear D. V shed 4 bases and J shed 0 bases, with 4 bases lying between them. This CDR3 spans 12 amino acids. Germline CDR1 SQVTM, CDR2 ANQGSEA. The CDR3 DNA is TGCAGCGTTGGGGGCTCTGGAAACACCATATATTTT. This encodes CSVGGSGNTIYF.